The T cell receptor (beta chain) under discussion was sequenced for a study of cytomegalovirus exposure and HLA in healthy donors. Study context: One earlier analysis, a look at 150 million to 200 million T cells, found fewer than 140 million unique TCR beta sequences. Notes on the study in general: An analysis done earlier found most TCR beta V segments productive about 87% or about 30% of the time. Reportedly, diagnosis of cytomegalovirus status by the classifier showed high specificity and sensitivity. Most sequenced TCRs were rare (though some public TCRs occurred in many donors).

The PCR was carried out with 60 Vbeta primers and 13 Jbeta primers. Profiling relied on immunoSEQ multiplex PCR, and the TCRdb table lists in-frame clones only, not all of them. The sample table includes about 53,000 clones. Germline-derived CDR1 and CDR2 are MGHRA and YSYEKL. The CDR3 contains 16 residues. Trimming cost V 2 bases and J 1 base, with 14 bases left between them. Worth noting for this clone: Its target is unknown.

Sample: PBMCs. The sequence derives from a woman between 18 and 29 years old in good health and CMV-seronegative. This chain connects TRBV4-1 to TRBJ2-5, with D tentatively TRBD2 (6 bases). The CDR3 loop is CASSQNVGRGQETQYF. The DNA of the CDR3 is TGCGCCAGCAGCCAAAACGTCGGGCGGGGCCAAGAGACCCAGTACTTC.